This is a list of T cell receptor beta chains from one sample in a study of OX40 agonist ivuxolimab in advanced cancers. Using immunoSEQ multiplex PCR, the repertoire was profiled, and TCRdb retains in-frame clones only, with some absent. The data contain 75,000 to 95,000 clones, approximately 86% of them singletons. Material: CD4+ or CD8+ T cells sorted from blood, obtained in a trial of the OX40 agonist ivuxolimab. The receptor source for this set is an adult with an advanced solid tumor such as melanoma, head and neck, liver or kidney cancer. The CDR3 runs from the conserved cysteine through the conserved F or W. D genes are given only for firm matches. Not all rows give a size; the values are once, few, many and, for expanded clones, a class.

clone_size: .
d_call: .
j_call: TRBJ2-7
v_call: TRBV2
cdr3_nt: TGTGCCAGCATATCTCGGGGAATAACCTTCTACGAGCAGTACTTC
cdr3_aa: CASISRGITFYEQYF

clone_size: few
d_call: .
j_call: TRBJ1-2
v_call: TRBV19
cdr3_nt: TGTGCCAGTAGTATCGGCAGGGGAGCTGATGGCTACACCTTC
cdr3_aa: CASSIGRGADGYTF

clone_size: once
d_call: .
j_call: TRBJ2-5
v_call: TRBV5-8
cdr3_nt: TGTGCCAGCAGCTTGGGGGAAAGAGGATACCAAGAGACCCAGTACTTC
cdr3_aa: CASSLGERGYQETQYF

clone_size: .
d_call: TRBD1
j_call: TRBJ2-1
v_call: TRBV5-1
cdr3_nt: TGCGCCAGCAGCCAAATACTGGACAGGGGCAATGAGCAGTTCTTC
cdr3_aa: CASSQILDRGNEQFF

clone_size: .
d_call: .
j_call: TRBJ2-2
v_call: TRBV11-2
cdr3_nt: TGTGCCAGCAGCTTAGATCGATCAGGGAGGAGGACCGGGGAGCTGTTTTTT
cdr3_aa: CASSLDRSGRRTGELFF

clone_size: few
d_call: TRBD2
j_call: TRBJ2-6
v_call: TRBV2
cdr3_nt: TGTGCCAGCAGTGAAGGTAGCGGGTACTCTGGGGCCAACGTCCTGACTTTC
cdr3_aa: CASSEGSGYSGANVLTF

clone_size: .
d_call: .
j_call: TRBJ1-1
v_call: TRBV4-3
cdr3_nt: TGCGCCAGCAGCCAAGATCTTCCCCGAAACACTGAAGCTTTCTTT
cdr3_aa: CASSQDLPRNTEAFF

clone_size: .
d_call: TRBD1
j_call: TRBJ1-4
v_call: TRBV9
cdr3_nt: TGTGCCAGCACCCGGGGACAGGGGGCAGTTAATGAAAAACTGTTTTTT
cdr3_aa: CASTRGQGAVNEKLFF

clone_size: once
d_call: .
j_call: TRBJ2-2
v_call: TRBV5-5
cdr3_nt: TGTGCCAGCACCAGACAAGACACCGGGGAGCTGTTTTTT
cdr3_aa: CASTRQDTGELFF

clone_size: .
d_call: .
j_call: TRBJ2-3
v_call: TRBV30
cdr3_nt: TGTGCCTGGGCCACCACAGATACGCAGTATTTT
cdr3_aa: CAWATTDTQYF

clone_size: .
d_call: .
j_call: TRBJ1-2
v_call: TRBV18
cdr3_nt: TGTGCCAGCTCACCGTCCGGGCAGTCCTATGGCTACACCTTC
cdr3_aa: CASSPSGQSYGYTF

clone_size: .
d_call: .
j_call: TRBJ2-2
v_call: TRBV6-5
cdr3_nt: TGTGCCAGCAGCCGAGGGGGGTCGAACACCGGGGAGCTGTTTTTT
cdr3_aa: CASSRGGSNTGELFF

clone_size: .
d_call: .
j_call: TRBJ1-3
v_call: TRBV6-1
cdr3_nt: TGTGCCAGCAGTGAAGCGGGCAGGGCCCGAAACACCATATATTTT
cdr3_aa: CASSEAGRARNTIYF

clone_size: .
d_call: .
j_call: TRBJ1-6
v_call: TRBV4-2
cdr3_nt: TGTGCCAGCAGCCAAGCTGTTTCAGATTCACCCCTCCACTTT
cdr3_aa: CASSQAVSDSPLHF

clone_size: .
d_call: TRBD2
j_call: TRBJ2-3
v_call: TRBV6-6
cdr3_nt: TGTGCCAGCAGAGAGGCTAGCGGGACTTCCACAGATACGCAGTATTTT
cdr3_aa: CASREASGTSTDTQYF

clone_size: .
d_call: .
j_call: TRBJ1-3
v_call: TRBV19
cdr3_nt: TGTGCCAGTACCACAACCGGTGCTGGAAACACCATATATTTT
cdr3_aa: CASTTTGAGNTIYF

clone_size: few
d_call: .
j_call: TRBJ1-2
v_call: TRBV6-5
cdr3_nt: TGTGCCACCCAACCAACCGGGACGCATGGCTACACCTTC
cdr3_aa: CATQPTGTHGYTF

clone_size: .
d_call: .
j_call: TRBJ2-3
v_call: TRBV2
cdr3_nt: TGTGCCAGCAGTGCCGTATTAGCGACAGATACGCAGTATTTT
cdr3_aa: CASSAVLATDTQYF

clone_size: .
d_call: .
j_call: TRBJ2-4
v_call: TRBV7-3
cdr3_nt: TGTGCCAGCAGCTTAGGGGGACAAGCCAAAAACATTCAGTACTTC
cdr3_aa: CASSLGGQAKNIQYF

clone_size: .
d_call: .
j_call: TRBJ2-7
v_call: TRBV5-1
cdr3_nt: TGCGCCAGCAGCTTGGATGGGGGAATGGGCGAGCAGTACTTC
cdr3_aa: CASSLDGGMGEQYF

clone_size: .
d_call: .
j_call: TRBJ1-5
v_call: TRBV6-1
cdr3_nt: TGTGCCAGCAGTCTTAACAGGGTCTATCAGCCCCAGCATTTT
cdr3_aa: CASSLNRVYQPQHF

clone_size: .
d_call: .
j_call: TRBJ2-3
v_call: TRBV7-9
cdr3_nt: TGTGCCAGCAGCTTTGGCGTCACAGATACGCAGTATTTT
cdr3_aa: CASSFGVTDTQYF

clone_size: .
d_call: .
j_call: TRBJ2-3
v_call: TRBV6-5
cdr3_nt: TGTGCCAGCAGTTACGGGGCAGGGATGAACACAGATACGCAGTATTTT
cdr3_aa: CASSYGAGMNTDTQYF

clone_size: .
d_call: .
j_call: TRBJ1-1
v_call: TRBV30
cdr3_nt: TGTGCCTGGACCCCACTGAACACTGAAGCTTTCTTT
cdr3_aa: CAWTPLNTEAFF

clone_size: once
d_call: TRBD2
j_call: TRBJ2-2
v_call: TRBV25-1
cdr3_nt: TGTGCCAGCAGTATAGCGGGGGGGCCCAGCGGGGAGCTGTTTTTT
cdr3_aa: CASSIAGGPSGELFF

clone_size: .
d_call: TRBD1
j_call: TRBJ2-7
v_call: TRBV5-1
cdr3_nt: TGCGCCAGCAGTCTCGACAGGGTCTACGAGCAGTACTTC
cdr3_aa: CASSLDRVYEQYF

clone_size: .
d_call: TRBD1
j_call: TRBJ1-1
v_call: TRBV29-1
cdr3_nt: TGCAGCGTTCACCAGACAGGGCCTGAAGCTTTCTTT
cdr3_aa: CSVHQTGPEAFF

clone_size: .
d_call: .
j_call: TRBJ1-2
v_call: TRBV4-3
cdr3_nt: TGCGCCAGCAGCCAAGACCCACAGGGTTTGTATGGCTACACCTTC
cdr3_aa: CASSQDPQGLYGYTF

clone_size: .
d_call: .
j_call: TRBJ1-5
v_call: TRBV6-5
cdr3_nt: TGTGCCAGCAGTTACAAACAGGGTGCCCTGCATCTGCATTTT
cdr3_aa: CASSYKQGALHLHF

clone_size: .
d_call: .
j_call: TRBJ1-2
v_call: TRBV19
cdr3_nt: TGTGCCAGTAGCCAGGGGCAGGGCTATGGCTACACCTTC
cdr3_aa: CASSQGQGYGYTF

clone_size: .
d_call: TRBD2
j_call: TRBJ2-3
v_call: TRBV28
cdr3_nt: TGTGCCAGCAGCGAAATCGGGGGGGCAGAGGATACGCAGTATTTT
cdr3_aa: CASSEIGGAEDTQYF

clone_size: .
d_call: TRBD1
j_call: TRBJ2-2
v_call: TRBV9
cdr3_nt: TGTGCCAGCAGCGCCCAGGCGGGGGGACAGGGGCGGAACGGGGAGCTGTTTTTT
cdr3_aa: CASSAQAGGQGRNGELFF

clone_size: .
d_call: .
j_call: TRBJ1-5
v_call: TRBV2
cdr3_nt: TGTGCCAGCAGTGAAGCGCTGGGTGGCAATCAGCCCCAGCATTTT
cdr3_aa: CASSEALGGNQPQHF

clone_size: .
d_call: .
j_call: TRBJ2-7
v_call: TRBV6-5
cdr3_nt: TGTGCCAGCAATGAGGTCGCCGGAGGGGAGCAGTACTTC
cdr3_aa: CASNEVAGGEQYF

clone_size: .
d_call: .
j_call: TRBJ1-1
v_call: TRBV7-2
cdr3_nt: TGTGCCAGCAGCTTAATGGCGGGGATGAACACTGAAGCTTTCTTT
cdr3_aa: CASSLMAGMNTEAFF

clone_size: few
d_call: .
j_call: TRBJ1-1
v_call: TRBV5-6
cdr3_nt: TGTGCCAGCAGCTTAGGAGGGCGCACTGAAGCTTTCTTT
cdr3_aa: CASSLGGRTEAFF

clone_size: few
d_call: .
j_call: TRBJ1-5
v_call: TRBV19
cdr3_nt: TGTGCCAAAGAGGGGGGGAATCAGCCCCAGCATTTT
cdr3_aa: CAKEGGNQPQHF

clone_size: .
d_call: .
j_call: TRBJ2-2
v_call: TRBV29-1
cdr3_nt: TGCAGCGTTTCGGGGTTCGGGGAGCTGTTTTTT
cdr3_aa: CSVSGFGELFF

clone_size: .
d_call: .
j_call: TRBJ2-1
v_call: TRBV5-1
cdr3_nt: TGCGCCAGCAGTCCTGGCGGGACAGATTACAATGAGCAGTTCTTC
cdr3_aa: CASSPGGTDYNEQFF

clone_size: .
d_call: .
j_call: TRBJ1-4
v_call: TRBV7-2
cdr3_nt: TGTGCCAGCAGCCCGGGGTATGGCGCTGAAAAACTGTTTTTT
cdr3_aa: CASSPGYGAEKLFF

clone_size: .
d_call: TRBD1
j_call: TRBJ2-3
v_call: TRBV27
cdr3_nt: TGTGCCAGCAGTTTTCGGGCCGGGACAGGGCGTACAGATACGCAGTATTTT
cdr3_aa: CASSFRAGTGRTDTQYF

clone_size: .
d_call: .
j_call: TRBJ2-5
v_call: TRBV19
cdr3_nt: TGTGCCAGTAGTCCTACGGGAGCGGAGACCCAGTACTTC
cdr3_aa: CASSPTGAETQYF

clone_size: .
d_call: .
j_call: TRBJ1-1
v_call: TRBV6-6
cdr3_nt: TGTGCCAGCAGTTACTCGGCGGTCGGCACTGAAGCTTTCTTT
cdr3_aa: CASSYSAVGTEAFF

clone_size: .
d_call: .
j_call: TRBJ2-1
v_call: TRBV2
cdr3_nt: TGTGCCAGCAGTGACATGGGGGGCATCCCCCCCAATGAGCAGTTCTTC
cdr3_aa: CASSDMGGIPPNEQFF

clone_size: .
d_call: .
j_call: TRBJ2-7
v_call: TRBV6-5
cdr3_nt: TGTGCCAGCAGTTACTCGAACAGACCACCTTACGAGCAGTACTTC
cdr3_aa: CASSYSNRPPYEQYF

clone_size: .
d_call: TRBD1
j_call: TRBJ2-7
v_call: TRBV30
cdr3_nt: TGTGCCTGGGGGACAGGGTACGAGCAGTACTTC
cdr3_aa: CAWGTGYEQYF

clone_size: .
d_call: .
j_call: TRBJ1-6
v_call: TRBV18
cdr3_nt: TGTGCCAGCTCACCATCCGTCCAGTCCAATAATTCACCCCTCCACTTT
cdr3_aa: CASSPSVQSNNSPLHF

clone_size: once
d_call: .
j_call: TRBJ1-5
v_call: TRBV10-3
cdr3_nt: TGTGCCATCAGTGATTCGGGGGGAAATCAGCCCCAGCATTTT
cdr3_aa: CAISDSGGNQPQHF

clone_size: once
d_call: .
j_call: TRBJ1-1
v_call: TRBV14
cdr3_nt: TGTGCCAGCAGTCAACAGGGTCACACTGAAGCTTTCTTT
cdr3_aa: CASSQQGHTEAFF

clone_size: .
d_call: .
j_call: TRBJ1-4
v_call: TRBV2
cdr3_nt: TGTGCCAGCAGGAAAGGGGACCTCAACTCTGGAAAACTGTTTTTT
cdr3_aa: CASRKGDLNSGKLFF

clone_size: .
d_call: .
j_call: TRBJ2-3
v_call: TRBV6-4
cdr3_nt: TGTGCCAGCAGTGACTTGGGGGTTGGAGGCACAGATACGCAGTATTTT
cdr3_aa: CASSDLGVGGTDTQYF

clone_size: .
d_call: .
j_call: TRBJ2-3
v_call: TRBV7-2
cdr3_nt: TGTGCCAGCAGCTCCCTTATGAAGGATACGCAGTATTTT
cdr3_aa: CASSSLMKDTQYF

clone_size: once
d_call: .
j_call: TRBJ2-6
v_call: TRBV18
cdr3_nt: TGTGCCAGCTCATCAGGGGGGAGCTCTGGGGCCAACGTCCTGACTTTC
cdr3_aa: CASSSGGSSGANVLTF

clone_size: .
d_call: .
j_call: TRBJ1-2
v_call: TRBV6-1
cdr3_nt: TGTGCCCACTCCCAGGGGAACTATGGCTACACCTTC
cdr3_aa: CAHSQGNYGYTF

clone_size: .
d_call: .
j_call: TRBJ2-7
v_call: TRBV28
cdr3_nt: TGTGCCAGCAGTTCCGCCGGGACCGAACCCTACGAGCAGTACTTC
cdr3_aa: CASSSAGTEPYEQYF

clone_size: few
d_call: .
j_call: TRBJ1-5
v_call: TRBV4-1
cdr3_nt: TGCGCCAGCAGCCAAGATGTGGACACCTATGAGAGAAGCAATCAGCCCCAGCATTTT
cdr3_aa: CASSQDVDTYERSNQPQHF

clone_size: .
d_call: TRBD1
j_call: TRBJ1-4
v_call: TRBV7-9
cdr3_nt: TGTGCCAGCAGCTTAACCCAGGGGGCTAATGAAAAACTGTTTTTT
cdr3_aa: CASSLTQGANEKLFF

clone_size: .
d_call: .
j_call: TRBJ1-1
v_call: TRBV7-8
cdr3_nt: TGTGCCAGCGGCGCTTCAGCTGCTTTCTTT
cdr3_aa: CASGASAAFF

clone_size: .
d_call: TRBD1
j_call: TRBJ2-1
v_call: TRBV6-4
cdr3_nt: TGTGCCAGTAAGACAGGGCGAAACGCAAATGAGCAGTTCTTC
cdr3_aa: CASKTGRNANEQFF